This T cell receptor (beta chain) was identified in a study of patients and donors after allogeneic stem cell transplantation (TCRdb year 2020). The junction shows trimming of 4 bases on V and 2 bases on J, and the gene matches do not reach 8 bases of it. From the cysteine up to the phenylalanine, the CDR3 has a length of 15 residues. Only the CDR3 portion is preserved as DNA: 45 bases, with reading frame beginning at the first base. CDR1 and CDR2 (KGHSY, FQNENV) derive from the germline V gene. The library was produced with RT-PCR. Sequenced on a NextSeq 550. TCRdb took the public reads, trimmed them with fastp at Q25, ran MiXCR for clone calling and kept in-frame beta chains. Each record represents a unique CDR3 protein, reported with the most common genes and DNA among its rows. The sample table records 800,000 to 1,000,000 distinct CDR3 sequences; roughly 18% of these occur just once. The top ten hold roughly 6.4% of the sample.

This clonotype was seen a handful of times. Its antigen specificity is not known. Base qualities are not provided; no much larger clone lies one nucleotide away. The chain links TRBV16 with TRBJ2-7, with TRBD1 identical over 7 junction bases. The source material was blood, either unsorted or a sorted T cell fraction (not recorded which). The TCR comes from a human donor who was either an allogeneic HSCT recipient or a stem cell or donor lymphocyte infusion donor (not recorded which). It is not recorded whose cells these are; they may come from a transplant donor. The nucleotides are TGTGCCAGCAGCCCCTCGACAGGGTTAACCTACGAGCAGTACTTC. Protein translation: CASSPSTGLTYEQYF.